This T cell receptor (beta chain) was observed in a study of T cell responses to AZD1222 COVID-19 vaccine. Study information: Whether given at about 4 or about 12 weeks, second doses were pooled. Study-level findings and limits: Along spike, vaccine-associated CD4 TCRs were found throughout, with dominance at 160-218 and 743-854. Donors, mostly white British, included more females; clonal diversity was possibly underestimated.

V lost 7 bases, J lost 6 bases, and 16 bases stayed unmatched. CDR1 is MNHNY, CDR2 SVGAGI, per germline (reference sequence). The CDR3 has 16 residues. A word on this clone: Its antigen is unidentified.

Profiling relied on immunoSEQ multiplex PCR, and the TCRdb table lists in-frame clones only, not all of them. Among some 97,000 clones, about 89% were seen once, and the ten largest hold 15% to 20%. The receptor was isolated from an adult in good health. V usage is TRBV6-6 and J usage is TRBJ2-3; TRBD1 agrees at 7 bases. This sample comprised peripheral blood, obtained on day 0 of AZD1222 vaccination. The CDR3 is CASKINRGRAGDTQYF. The CDR3 nucleotides read TGTGCCAGCAAAATTAACAGGGGAAGGGCTGGCGATACGCAGTATTTT.